This T cell receptor (beta chain) was captured by sequencing in a study of vaccination effects on CD4 cells after COVID-19. Study conclusions and caveats: Few convalescent patients were studied, and early post-infection samples were lacking. At late timepoints after vaccination, vaccine- and infection-induced clones shrank markedly.

Ahead of sequencing, the ViraFEST assay grew antigen-specific CD4+ T cells using viral peptide pools. Investigators separated out CD4+ T cells once around 11 days of culture had passed. Participants were given two doses of BNT162b2 or mRNA-1273 vaccine. Recipients of the vaccine had no prior SARS-CoV-2 infection and negative nucleocapsid antibodies. This clone has more than one count but fewer than ten. The antigen is not known. The repertoire was sequenced with immunoSEQ multiplex PCR; TCRdb's copy has only in-frame clones and lacks some. The table shows about 46,000 clones, with around 80% occurring only once. The input for sequencing was CD4+ T cells from PBMCs cultured with HCoV-OC43 spike peptides, taken after COVID-19 vaccination. Subset described: HCoV-OC43 spike overlapping peptide pool stimulation. This clonotype originated in a human donor who received a COVID-19 vaccine.

CDR3 amino acids: CASSQGGVADTQYF. DNA for the CDR3: TGTGCCAGCAGCCAAGGTGGGGTGGCAGATACGCAGTATTTT. The chain joins TRBV4-2 to TRBJ2-3; D is uncertain. V lost 1 base to trimming and J lost 4 bases, with 9 bases between them. The CDR3 is 14 amino acids. Per germline, CDR1 LGHNA and CDR2 YNFKEQ.